Sequencing of this TCR delta chain was carried out in a study of Vδ1+ human thymocytes. A remark on this clone: What it binds is not known.

V was cut by 2 bases and J by 4 bases, with 17 bases left in between. CDR1 is TSWWSYY, CDR2 QGS, per germline. The CDR3 has 16 amino acids. Whole-study findings and limits: Highly polyclonal TRG and TRD repertoires with Gaussian CDR3 length distributions appeared in thymus. Thymic delta-chain repertoires held 15% to 20% Vdelta2 sequences and few Vdelta3, despite high sort purity.

Sequences come from RNA converted to cDNA by reverse transcription. Pooled V-gene forward primers with one constant-region reverse primer generated the CDR3 amplicons by multiplex PCR. TCRdb processed the multiplex PCR reads again with the CATT caller. This sample has more than 45,000 delta-chain clones; approximately 16% occur once, and the top ten carry about 0.4%. The rearrangement links TRDV1 to TRDJ1; tentatively, D is TRDD2 (5 bases). This TCR came from a girl in the first two years of life who had congenital heart surgery. The specimen sequenced was Vdelta1+ gamma-delta thymocytes from the thymus. The subset was: FACS-sorted CD3+ TCRalphabeta- TCRVdelta1+ TCRVdelta2- thymocytes. The CDR3: CALGEATDLPFDKLIF. CDR3 in DNA: TGTGCTCTTGGGGAAGCGACAGACCTACCGTTCGATAAACTCATCTTT.